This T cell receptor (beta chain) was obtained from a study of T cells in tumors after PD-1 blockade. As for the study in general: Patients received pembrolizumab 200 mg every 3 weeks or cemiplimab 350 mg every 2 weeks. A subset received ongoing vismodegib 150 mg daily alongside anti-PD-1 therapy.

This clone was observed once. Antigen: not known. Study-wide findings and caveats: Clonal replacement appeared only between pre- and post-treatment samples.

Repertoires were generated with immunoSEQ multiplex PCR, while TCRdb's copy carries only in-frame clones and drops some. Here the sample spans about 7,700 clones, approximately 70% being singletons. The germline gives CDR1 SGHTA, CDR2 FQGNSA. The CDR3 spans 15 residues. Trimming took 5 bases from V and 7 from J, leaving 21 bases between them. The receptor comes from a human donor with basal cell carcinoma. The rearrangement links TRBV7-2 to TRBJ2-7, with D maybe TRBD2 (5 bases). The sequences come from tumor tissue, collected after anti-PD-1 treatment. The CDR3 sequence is CASSVRADPSREQYF. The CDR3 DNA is TGTGCCAGCAGCGTTAGAGCGGACCCTTCCCGGGAGCAGTACTTC. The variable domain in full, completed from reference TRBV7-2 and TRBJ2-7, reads GAGVSQSPSNKVTEKGKDVELRCDPISGHTALYWYRQSLGQGLEFLIYFQGNSAPDKSGLPSDRFSAERTGGSVSTLTIQRTQQEDSAVYLCASSVRADPSREQYFGPGTRLTVT.